The TCR beta chain described here comes from a study of T cells after yellow fever vaccination (dated by TCRdb to between 2018 and 2020). Looking at the study overall: The SMART-Seq v4 Ultra Low Input RNA kit was used to prepare libraries from fractions with low cell numbers. Bulk TCR alpha and beta repertoires were sequenced longitudinally to track T-cell clones before and after primary and booster YFV17D yellow fever vaccination. The cohort comprised two healthy male donors, one aged 18 to 29 and one aged 30 to 39 years. Blood samples were taken at several timepoints before and after primary and secondary immunization, and bulk PBMC replicates and cell subsets were isolated.

Reading the germline V gene gives CDR1 SGHVS and CDR2 FNYEAQ. There are 15 amino acids in the CDR3, from cysteine to phenylalanine inclusive. The kept DNA is CDR3 alone, 45 bases in frame from the first base. Trimming costs V 6 bases and J 4 bases, and their ends lie 15 bases apart. This clonotype was seen a handful of times. Its antigen is not yet known. One base away there is no much larger clone; base qualities are not given. Broad study findings and their caveats: Computational filtering was required because FACS-sorted repertoires could contain abundant contaminating clonotypes from the bulk population. Because the study included only two donors, the extent to which the findings can be generalized is limited. A small fraction of clonotypes appeared in both the CD4 and CD8 compartments, likely as a result of convergent recombination. Most clones expanded after primary vaccination were re-detected after the booster (approximately 96% of CD4 and about nine tenths of CD8), suggesting broad memory maintenance. Compared with the primary T-cell response, the secondary T-cell response was weaker but faster, peaking on day 5 rather than day 15.

Sequencer: Illumina NovaSeq 6000. Synthesis of TCR cDNA relied on 5'RACE template switching, a step that introduced a universal primer site along with unique molecular identifiers. cDNA synthesis was primed from both the TCR alpha and TCR beta constant segments. Two PCR steps were used to amplify libraries, with sample barcodes and sequencing adapters being added in the second step. Sequencing of libraries was performed on Illumina HiSeq 2500 (2x100 bp) or NovaSeq (2x150 bp). Per the authors' processing: Demultiplexing of reads and collapsing into UMI consensus sequences were performed with MIGEC, and V(D)J alignment was carried out with MiXCR. Vaccine-responding clonotypes were identified with edgeR using replicate PBMC samples, with FDR below 0.01 and a log2 fold change above 5 up to day 15 being required. Bulk clonotypes were assigned CD4 or CD8 identity according to which sequenced CD4 or CD8 repertoire held them at higher abundance. TCRdb applied fastp at Q25 and MiXCR to the public reads, then kept only in-frame beta chains. Entries that share a CDR3 protein sequence are merged under the most common genes and DNA. It is TCRdb's table, rather than the study itself, that gives the V and J calls and clone size. The sample profile shows around 300,000 distinct CDR3 sequences; over 3.5% of them were found once. Just under 25% of the sample goes to the ten largest clones.

Sample treatment or condition, as interpreted from the label and publication: live attenuated yellow fever vaccine strain. At every blood-draw timepoint, two biological replicates of bulk PBMCs were collected. A standard Ficoll-Paque protocol was used to isolate PBMCs from peripheral blood. RNA was extracted with TriZol from bulk PBMCs, CD4 and CD8 fractions, and dextramer-positive and dextramer-negative fractions. Sequencing was performed on PBMCs, taken 5 days after the yellow fever booster vaccination. The sequence joins TRBV7-6 to TRBJ1-4, with no reliable assignment of the D segment. The TCR comes from a man between 18 and 29 years old who received the YFV17D yellow fever vaccine. The DNA is as follows: TGTGCCAGCAGTCTTACCGGGTCTATTAATGAAAAACTGTTTTTT. The resulting protein is CASSLTGSINEKLFF.